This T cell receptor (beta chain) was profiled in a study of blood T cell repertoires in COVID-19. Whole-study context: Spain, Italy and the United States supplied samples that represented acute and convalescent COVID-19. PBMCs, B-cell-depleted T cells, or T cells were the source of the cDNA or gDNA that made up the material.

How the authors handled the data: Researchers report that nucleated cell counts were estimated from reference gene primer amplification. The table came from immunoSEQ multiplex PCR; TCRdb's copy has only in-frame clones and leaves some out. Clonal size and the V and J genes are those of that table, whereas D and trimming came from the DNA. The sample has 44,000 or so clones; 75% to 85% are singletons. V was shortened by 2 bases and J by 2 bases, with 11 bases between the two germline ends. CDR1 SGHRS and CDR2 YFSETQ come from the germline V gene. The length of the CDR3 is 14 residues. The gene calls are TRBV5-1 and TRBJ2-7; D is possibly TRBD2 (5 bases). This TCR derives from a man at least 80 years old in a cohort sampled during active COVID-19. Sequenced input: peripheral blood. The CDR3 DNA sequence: TGCGCCAGCAGCTTAGGCCCCGGGGCCTACGAGCAGTACTTC. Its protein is CASSLGPGAYEQYF.